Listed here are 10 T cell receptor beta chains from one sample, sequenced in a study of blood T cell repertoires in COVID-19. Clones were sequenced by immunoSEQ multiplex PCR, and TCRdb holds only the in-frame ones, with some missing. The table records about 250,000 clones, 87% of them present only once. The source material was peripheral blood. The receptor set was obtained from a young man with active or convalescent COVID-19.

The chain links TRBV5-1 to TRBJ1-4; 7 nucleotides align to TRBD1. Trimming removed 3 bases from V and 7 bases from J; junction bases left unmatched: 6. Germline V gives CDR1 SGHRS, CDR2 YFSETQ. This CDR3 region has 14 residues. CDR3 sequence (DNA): TGCGCCAGCAGCTCAGGGGGGCAAAGTGAAAAACTGTTTTTT. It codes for CASSSGGQSEKLFF.

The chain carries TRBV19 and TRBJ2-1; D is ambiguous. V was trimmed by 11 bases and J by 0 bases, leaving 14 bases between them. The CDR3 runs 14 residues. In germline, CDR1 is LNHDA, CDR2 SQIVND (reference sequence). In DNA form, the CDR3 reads TGTGCCTGCGCCGTTCTTAGCTCCTACAATGAGCAGTTCTTC. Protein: CACAVLSSYNEQFF.

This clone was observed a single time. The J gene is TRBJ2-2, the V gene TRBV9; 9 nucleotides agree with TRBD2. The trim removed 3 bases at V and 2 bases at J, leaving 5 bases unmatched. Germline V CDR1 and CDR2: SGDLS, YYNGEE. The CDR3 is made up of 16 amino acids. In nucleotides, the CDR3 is TGTGCCAGCAGCGCATCTAGCGGGGTCAACACCGGGGAGCTGTTTTTT. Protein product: CASSASSGVNTGELFF.

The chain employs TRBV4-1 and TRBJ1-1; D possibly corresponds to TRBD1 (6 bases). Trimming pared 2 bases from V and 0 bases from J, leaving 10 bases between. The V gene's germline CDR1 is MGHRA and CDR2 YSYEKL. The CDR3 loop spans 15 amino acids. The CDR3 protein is CASSQLRGVNTEAFF. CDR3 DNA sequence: TGCGCCAGCAGCCAACTCAGGGGCGTGAACACTGAAGCTTTCTTT.

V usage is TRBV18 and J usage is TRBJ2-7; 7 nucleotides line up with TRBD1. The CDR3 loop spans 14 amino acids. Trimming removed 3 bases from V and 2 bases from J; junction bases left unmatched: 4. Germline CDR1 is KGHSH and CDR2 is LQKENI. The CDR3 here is CASSPGQVPYEQYF. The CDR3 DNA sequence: TGTGCCAGCTCACCCGGACAGGTACCCTACGAGCAGTACTTC.

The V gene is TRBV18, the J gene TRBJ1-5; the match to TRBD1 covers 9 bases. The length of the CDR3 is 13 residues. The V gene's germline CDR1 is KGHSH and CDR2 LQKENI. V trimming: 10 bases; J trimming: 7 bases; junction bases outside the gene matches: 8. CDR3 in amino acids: CATKQGAGQPQHF. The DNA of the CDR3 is TGTGCCACGAAACAGGGGGCCGGACAGCCCCAGCATTTT.

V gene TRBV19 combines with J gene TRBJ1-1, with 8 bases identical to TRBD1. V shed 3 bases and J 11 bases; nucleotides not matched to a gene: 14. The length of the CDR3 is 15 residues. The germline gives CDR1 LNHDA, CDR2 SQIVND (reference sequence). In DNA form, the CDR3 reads TGTGCCAGTAGTATTTTAACACAGGGGGGCCTCCGGGCTTTCTTT. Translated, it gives CASSILTQGGLRAFF. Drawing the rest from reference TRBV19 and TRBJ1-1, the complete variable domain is DGGITQSPKYLFRKEGQNVTLSCEQNLNHDAMYWYRQDPGQGLRLIYYSQIVNDFQKGDIAEGYSVSREKKESFPLTVTSAQKNPTAFYLCASSILTQGGLRAFFGQGTRLTVV.

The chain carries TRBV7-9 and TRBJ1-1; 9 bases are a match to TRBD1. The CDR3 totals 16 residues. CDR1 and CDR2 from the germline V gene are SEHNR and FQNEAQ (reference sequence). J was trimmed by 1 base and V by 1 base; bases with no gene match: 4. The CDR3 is CASSLGDRAWNTEAFF. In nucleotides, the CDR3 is TGTGCCAGCAGCTTAGGGGACAGGGCATGGAACACTGAAGCTTTCTTT.

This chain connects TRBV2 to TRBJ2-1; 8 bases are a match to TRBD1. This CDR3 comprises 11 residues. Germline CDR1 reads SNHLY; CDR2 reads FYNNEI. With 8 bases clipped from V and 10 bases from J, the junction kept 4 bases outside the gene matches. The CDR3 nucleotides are TGTGCCAGCCTAAGGGACAGGGAGCAGTTCTTC. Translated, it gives CASLRDREQFF.

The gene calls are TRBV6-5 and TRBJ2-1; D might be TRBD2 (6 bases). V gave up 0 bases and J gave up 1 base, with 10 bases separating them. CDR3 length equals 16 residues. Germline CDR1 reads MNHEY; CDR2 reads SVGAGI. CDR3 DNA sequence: TGTGCCAGCAGTTACTCAGGCGGGACGTCCTACAATGAGCAGTTCTTC. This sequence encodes CASSYSGGTSYNEQFF.